What follows is one T cell receptor beta chain and its context. Antigen unknown. The data originate from a study of early stage breast cancer tumors. Study-wide background: Around 10-fold was the mean read coverage per sample.

This CDR3 is 15 amino acids long. The V and J ends lost 5 bases and 4 bases, in that order; junction bases with no gene match: 3. The germline V gene has CDR1 SGHNT and CDR2 YENEEA. Overall study findings and caveats: Most shared enriched TCRB sequences were commonly generated ones.

Clones were sequenced by immunoSEQ multiplex PCR, and TCRdb holds only the in-frame ones, with some missing. The sample lists 25,000 to 30,000 clones, less than 75% occurring once. The J gene is TRBJ2-2, the V gene TRBV11-3, with 11 bases identical to TRBD2. The receptor comes from a person aged 45-60 years with breast cancer. Sequencing used breast tumor tissue. The CDR3 region is CASSVAGGVTGELFF. The DNA of the CDR3 is TGTGCCAGCAGCGTAGCGGGAGGGGTCACCGGGGAGCTGTTTTTT.